This passage covers 15 T cell receptor beta chains from one sample sequenced in a study of shared clonotypes between healthy human individuals. The protocol was immunoSEQ multiplex PCR, while the TCRdb copy is restricted to in-frame clones and leaves out a portion. The sample consists of millions of clones, 90% to 95% of them appearing once. The sample consisted of naive CD4+ T cells sorted from blood. Subset noted: CD45RA+ positively selected. The source is a man between 18 and 29 years old in good health.

The CDR3 here is CASSQPGLAASYEQYF. The CDR3 nucleotides read TGTGCCAGCTCCCAACCGGGGCTAGCGGCCTCCTACGAGCAGTACTTC. The rearrangement uses TRBV18 and TRBJ2-7, with TRBD2 matching over 7 bases. Trimming removed 6 bases from V and 0 bases from J; junction bases left unmatched: 11. This CDR3 has 16 residues. In germline, CDR1 is KGHSH, CDR2 LQKENI.

The gene calls are TRBV2 and TRBJ1-1; TRBD1 might be the D (5 bases). CDR1 is SNHLY and CDR2 is FYNNEI in the germline V gene. The V and J ends lost 4 bases and 4 bases respectively, with 13 bases between them. The CDR3 is 14 amino acids. The CDR3 loop is CASSGGGWLTEAFF. The DNA of the CDR3 is TGTGCCAGCAGTGGCGGGGGTTGGCTCACTGAAGCTTTCTTT.

This clone came up once. The chain carries TRBV10-1 and TRBJ1-1, with D perhaps matching TRBD1 (5 bases). CDR3 length: 13 amino acids. Germline V lookup: CDR1 WNHNN, CDR2 SYGVQD (reference sequence). V dropped 7 bases and J dropped 5 bases, with 14 bases sitting between them. In nucleotides, the CDR3 is TGCGCCAGCAACAATAAGAGGGGTACTGAAGCTTTCTTT. Translating gives CASNNKRGTEAFF.

The V call is TRBV5-5, the J call TRBJ2-3; possible D gene TRBD1, 6 bases. The germline V gene encodes CDR1 SGHKS and CDR2 YYEKEE (reference sequence). CDR3 size: 13 residues. The V end lost 3 bases, the J end lost 8 bases, and 13 bases lay between the germline ends. The CDR3 is CASSSQGLGTQYF. CDR3 nucleotide sequence: TGTGCCAGCAGCTCCCAGGGGCTTGGTACGCAGTATTTT.

V is TRBV5-1 and J is TRBJ1-2, with D possibly matching TRBD1 (6 bases). The germline V and J ends were trimmed by 1 base and 7 bases, with 14 bases remaining between them. The CDR3 is 14 amino acids. Germline lookup yields CDR1 SGHRS and CDR2 YFSETQ. The CDR3 here is CASSLPGATAGYTF. The CDR3, as DNA: TGCGCCAGCAGCTTGCCGGGGGCTACTGCTGGCTACACCTTC.

The count of this clone is one. Other nucleotide sequences from this sample produce the same CDR3. The genes are TRBV9 and TRBJ1-6; D call uncertain. Per germline, CDR1 SGDLS and CDR2 YYNGEE. The CDR3 extends over 14 amino acids. The germline V and J ends were trimmed by 0 bases and 10 bases, with 11 bases remaining between them. The CDR3 loop reads CASSVEKGGSPLHF. The CDR3 DNA is TGTGCCAGCAGCGTAGAGAAGGGCGGGTCACCCCTCCACTTT.

This clone was seen once. The chain carries TRBV30 and TRBJ1-5; tentatively, D is TRBD1 (5 bases). The V and J ends lost 0 bases and 10 bases respectively, with 16 bases between them. The CDR3 has 14 amino acids. Germline V CDR1 and CDR2: GTSNPN, SVGIG (reference sequence). The CDR3 reads CAWSVTLLGEPQHF. The CDR3 DNA follows: TGTGCCTGGAGTGTAACGTTGTTGGGGGAACCCCAGCATTTT.

The chain has TRBV12-5 and TRBJ1-6; the D gene is possibly TRBD1 (6 bases). Between the trimmed V and J ends, which lost 7 bases and 8 bases, there was a span of 18 bases. The V gene's germline CDR1 is LGHNT and CDR2 FRNRAP. This CDR3 comprises 15 residues. In DNA, the CDR3 is TGTGCTAGTGCCGAAGGGGGGTTTGGTGATTCACCCCTCCACTTT. Translating gives CASAEGGFGDSPLHF. The complete variable domain, with remaining parts taken from reference TRBV12-5 and TRBJ1-6, reads DARVTQTPRHKVTEMGQEVTMRCQPILGHNTVFWYRQTMMQGLELLAYFRNRAPLDDSGMPKDRFSAEMPDATLATLKIQPSEPRDSAVYFCASAEGGFGDSPLHFGNGTRLTVT.

The rearrangement links TRBV28 to TRBJ2-5; 7 bases are a match to TRBD1. The CDR3 totals 15 residues. Per the germline V gene, CDR1 is MDHEN and CDR2 is SYDVKM. The junction had 11 bases not matched to a gene; V was cut back by 8 bases and J by 2 bases. The CDR3 DNA reads TGTGCCAGCGCACGACAGGGCAGAAAGCAAGAGACCCAGTACTTC. Translated: CASARQGRKQETQYF.

V is TRBV10-3 and J is TRBJ1-3, with TRBD1 matching 10 bases. The CDR3 has 15 amino acids. J gave up 4 bases and V 3 bases, and 3 bases lay outside the gene matches. The V gene's germline CDR1 is ENHRY and CDR2 SYGVKD. As DNA, the CDR3 is TGTGCCATCAGTGAAGGGACAGGGGTCGGAAACACCATATATTTT. It encodes CAISEGTGVGNTIYF.

The chain uses TRBV2 and TRBJ2-7; D not resolved. This CDR3 region has 14 residues. Germline CDR1 is SNHLY and CDR2 is FYNNEI. V lost 6 bases and J lost 0, with 12 bases in between. The CDR3 coding sequence is TGTGCCAGCAGGGACCCCCTAAGCTCCTACGAGCAGTACTTC. It yields the protein CASRDPLSSYEQYF.

This chain connects TRBV6-1 to TRBJ2-2, with 7 bases fitting TRBD1. Germline V CDR1 and CDR2: MNHNS, SASEGT. The CDR3 contains 15 residues. The J segment lost 7 bases and the V segment lost 9 bases, leaving 14 bases of the junction unmatched. CDR3 DNA: TGTGCCAGTACCCCCCCGGTAGGGGGCTTCGGGGAGCTGTTTTTT. Translating it yields CASTPPVGGFGELFF.

CDR3 nucleotide sequence: TGCGCCAGCAGCCGGGGGCCTACCACAGATACGCAGTATTTT. Protein sequence: CASSRGPTTDTQYF. This rearrangement joins TRBV10-1 to TRBJ2-3, with D perhaps assigned TRBD1 or TRBD2 (6 bases each). The germline V gene encodes CDR1 WNHNN and CDR2 SYGVQD (reference sequence). This CDR3 comprises 14 residues. The germline V and J ends were trimmed by 6 bases and 2 bases, with 12 bases remaining between them.

This sequence joins TRBV5-1 and TRBJ1-1; a possible D gene is TRBD1 (6 bases). The V end was cut by 0 bases, the J end by 1 base, with 10 bases between. The CDR3 spans 15 residues. Germline V gene data show CDR1 as SGHRS and CDR2 as YFSETQ. The CDR3 bases are TGCGCCAGCAGCTTGGATGGACAGTCGAACACTGAAGCTTTCTTT. Its translation: CASSLDGQSNTEAFF.

The genes are TRBV9 and TRBJ2-5; 7 nucleotides line up with TRBD1. CDR3 size: 13 residues. With 2 bases clipped from V and 3 bases from J, the junction kept 1 base outside the gene matches. In germline, CDR1 is SGDLS, CDR2 YYNGEE. In nucleotides, the CDR3 is TGTGCCAGCAGCGTGGGGACAGAAGAGACCCAGTACTTC. As protein: CASSVGTEETQYF.